This T cell receptor (beta chain) was recorded in a study of Ad26.COV2.S vaccination and SARS-CoV-2 variants. At the level of the study: Once or twice, 56 days apart, Ad26.COV2.S was delivered intramuscularly. The study, taken as a whole, reports: With respect to non-spike TCR breadth, vaccine and placebo recipients were similar. After vaccination, reports described spike-specific CD8+ and CD4+ T cell responses as showing substantial breadth. Relative to placebo recipients, vaccine recipients exhibited elevated spike-specific TCR breadth.

Germline V gives CDR1 MNHEY, CDR2 SVGAGI. This CDR3 region has 16 residues. The V end was cut by 0 bases, the J end by 6 bases, with 15 bases between. Treatment indicated: roughly 20 received Ad26.COV2.S at low or high dose, single or two shots; 5 received placebo; per-sample allocation not given. Vaccine and placebo recipients were sampled on day 63 after the first injection. Remarks on this clone: Its antigen is undetermined.

Measured with immunoSEQ multiplex PCR; TCRdb has only the in-frame clones, and not every one. The data hold about 430,000 clones, with approximately 90% observed a single time. This receptor was taken from a person aged 18-65 years who received the Ad26.COV2.S COVID-19 vaccine or a placebo. The rearrangement joins TRBV6-5 to TRBJ2-1; no clear D gene. This specimen consisted of peripheral blood, obtained in a trial of Ad26.COV2.S vaccine versus placebo. In nucleotides, the CDR3 is TGTGCCAGCAGTTACTCGATAGGGCTTTCCCCCAATGAGCAGTTCTTC. As protein: CASSYSIGLSPNEQFF.